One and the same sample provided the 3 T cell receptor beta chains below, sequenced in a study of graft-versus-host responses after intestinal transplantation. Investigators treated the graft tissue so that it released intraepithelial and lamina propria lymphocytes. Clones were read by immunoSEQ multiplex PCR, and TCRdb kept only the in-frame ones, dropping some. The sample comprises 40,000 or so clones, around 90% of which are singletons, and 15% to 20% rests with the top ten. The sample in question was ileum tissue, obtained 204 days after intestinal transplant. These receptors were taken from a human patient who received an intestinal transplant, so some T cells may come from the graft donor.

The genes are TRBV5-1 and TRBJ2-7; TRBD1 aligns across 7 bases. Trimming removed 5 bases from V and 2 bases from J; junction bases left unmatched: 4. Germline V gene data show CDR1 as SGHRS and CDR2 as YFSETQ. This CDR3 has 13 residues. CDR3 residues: CASRIQGAYEQYF. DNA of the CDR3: TGCGCCAGCAGAATCCAGGGGGCCTACGAGCAGTACTTC.

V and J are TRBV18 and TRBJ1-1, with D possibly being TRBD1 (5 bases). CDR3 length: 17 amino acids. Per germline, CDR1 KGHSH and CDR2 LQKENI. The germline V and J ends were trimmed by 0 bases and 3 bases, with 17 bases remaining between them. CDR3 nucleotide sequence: TGTGCCAGCTCACCACCTGGGGGGATTACAAAGGACACTGAAGCTTTCTTT. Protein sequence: CASSPPGGITKDTEAFF.

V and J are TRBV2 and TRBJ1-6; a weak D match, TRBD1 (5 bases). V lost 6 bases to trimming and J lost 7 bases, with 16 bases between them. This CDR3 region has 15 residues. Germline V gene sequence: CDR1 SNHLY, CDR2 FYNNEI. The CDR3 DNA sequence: TGTGCCAGCAGAGCAGGGAGGGCTGGGAATTCACCCCTCCACTTT. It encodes CASRAGRAGNSPLHF.